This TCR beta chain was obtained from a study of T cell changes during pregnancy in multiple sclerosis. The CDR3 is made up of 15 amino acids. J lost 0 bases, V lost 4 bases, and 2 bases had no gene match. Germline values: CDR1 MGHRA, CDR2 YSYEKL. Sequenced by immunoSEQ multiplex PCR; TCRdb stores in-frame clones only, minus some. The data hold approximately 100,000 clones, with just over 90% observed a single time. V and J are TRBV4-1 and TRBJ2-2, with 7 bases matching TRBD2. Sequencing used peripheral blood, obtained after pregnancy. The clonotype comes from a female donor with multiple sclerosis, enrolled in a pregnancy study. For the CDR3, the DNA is TGCGCCAGCAGCCCGGGGGGAGCGAACACCGGGGAGCTGTTTTTT. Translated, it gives CASSPGGANTGELFF.